These 3 T cell receptor beta chains were sequenced from one sample in a study of blood T cell repertoires in COVID-19. Profiled with immunoSEQ multiplex PCR; TCRdb holds only in-frame clones, not every one. This table has some 250,000 clones, roughly 90% appearing once. The sequenced material came from PBMCs or T cells enriched from blood (not recorded which). These receptors were obtained from a woman aged 25 to 39 with acute COVID-19.

The V gene is TRBV6-5, the J gene TRBJ1-1, with D possibly TRBD1 on 5 matching bases. This CDR3 has 15 residues. V was pared by 2 bases and J by 2 bases, with 12 bases between. Germline V lookup: CDR1 MNHEY, CDR2 SVGAGI. This CDR3 is CASSYTRTQNTEAFF. DNA of the CDR3: TGTGCCAGCAGTTACACCCGGACACAAAACACTGAAGCTTTCTTT.

The rearrangement uses TRBV7-9 and TRBJ1-1; D remains unclear. Germline V gene sequence: CDR1 SEHNR, CDR2 FQNEAQ (reference sequence). V was clipped by 2 bases and J by 2 bases, with 6 bases between them. The CDR3 contains 13 residues. The CDR3 DNA follows: TGTGCCAGCAGCTTAAGCCAAAACACTGAAGCTTTCTTT. As protein: CASSLSQNTEAFF.

The chain couples TRBV18 to TRBJ1-6, with no clear D. The germline V and J ends were trimmed by 6 bases and 5 bases, with 23 bases remaining between them. The CDR3 runs to 18 residues. Germline V CDR1 and CDR2: KGHSH, LQKENI. CDR3 DNA: TGTGCCAGCTCTCCCGGTCCCCCTAGACGCGCGGATAATTCACCCCTCCACTTT. Translation gives CASSPGPPRRADNSPLHF.